Each of the 4 T cell receptor beta chains below was sequenced from the same sample in a study of shared clonotypes between healthy human individuals. Measured with immunoSEQ multiplex PCR; TCRdb has only the in-frame clones, and not every one. This table has fewer than 400,000 clones, 74% appearing once. The source material was memory CD4+ T cells sorted from blood. Subset: CD45RA-negative fraction. These receptors were taken from a man aged 25 to 40 in good health.

The chain has TRBV11-2 and TRBJ2-7; 12 positions agree with TRBD1. The ends lost 6 bases at V and 6 bases at J; junction bases unmatched: 6. Germline V gives CDR1 SGHAT, CDR2 FQNNGV. The CDR3 totals 14 residues. The DNA for the CDR3 is TGTGCCAGCAGACCAGGGACAGGGGGCGGCGAGCAGTACTTC. The encoded protein is CASRPGTGGGEQYF. The variable domain in full, with the rest retrieved from reference TRBV11-2 and TRBJ2-7, is EAGVAQSPRYKIIEKRQSVAFWCNPISGHATLYWYQQILGQGPKLLIQFQNNGVVDDSQLPKDRFSAERLKGVDSTLKIQPAKLEDSAVYLCASRPGTGGGEQYFGPGTRLTVT.

This clone was counted a few times. The chain is built from TRBV27 and TRBJ1-5, with unresolved D. Germline-derived CDR1 and CDR2 are MNHEY and SMNVEV (reference sequence). The CDR3 length is 15 residues. The V gene lost 0 bases and the J gene lost 0 bases, with 6 bases spanning the gap. CDR3 sequence (DNA): TGTGCCAGCAGTTTATCTGGCATTAGCAATCAGCCCCAGCATTTT. It is translated as CASSLSGISNQPQHF.

The V gene is TRBV5-4, the J gene TRBJ2-1; the D is unclear. Germline CDR1 is SGHNT and CDR2 is YYREEE (reference sequence). Trimming took off 4 bases at V and 5 bases at J, with 13 bases between the two ends. The CDR3 length is 14 residues. CDR3 sequence (DNA): TGTGCCAGCAGCAAGCACGACAAGCACAATGAGCAGTTCTTC. Residues: CASSKHDKHNEQFF.

Only one count was recorded for this clone. The rearrangement uses TRBV5-5 and TRBJ1-5; possible D gene TRBD1, 6 bases. Trimming removed 0 bases from V and 5 bases from J, with 12 bases in between. This CDR3 has 15 amino acids. From germline, CDR1 is SGHKS and CDR2 YYEKEE (reference sequence). CDR3 protein: CASSLGGGWDQPQHF. CDR3 nucleotides: TGTGCCAGCAGCTTGGGCGGGGGCTGGGATCAGCCCCAGCATTTT. The full variable domain, completed using reference TRBV5-5 and TRBJ1-5, is DAGVTQSPTHLIKTRGQQVTLRCSPISGHKSVSWYQQVLGQGPQFIFQYYEKEERGRGNFPDRFSARQFPNYSSELNVNALLLGDSALYLCASSLGGGWDQPQHFGDGTRLSIL.